The following is a TCR beta chain sequence with its context. This entry comes from a study of post-analysis software for immune sequencing data. As for the study in general: In terms of disease course, relapsing-remitting, secondary progressive and progressive-relapsing multiple sclerosis were included.

Included in the TCR beta cDNA libraries were unique molecular identifiers. TCRdb processed the PCR reads anew with MiXCR; each CDR3 protein has one entry. The sample lists about 540,000 distinct CDR3 sequences; around a third were seen once. Sequenced input: blood. The sequence derives from a girl aged 2-17 years with multiple sclerosis.

The CDR3 sequence: CSARVQGGYEQYF. Written as DNA, the CDR3 is TGCAGTGCTAGAGTGCAAGGGGGCTACGAGCAGTACTTC. V is TRBV20-1 and J is TRBJ2-7; D is possibly TRBD1 (6 bases). The CDR3 is made up of 13 amino acids. CDR1 DFQATT and CDR2 SNEGSKA come from the germline V gene (reference sequence). V was clipped by 1 base and J by 3 bases, with 10 bases between them.